A selection of T cell receptor beta chains follows, all from one sample in a study of T cell changes during pregnancy in multiple sclerosis. Sequencing was performed with immunoSEQ multiplex PCR; in TCRdb, only in-frame clones are kept and a portion is missing. The table shows 40,000 or so clones, with over 75% occurring only once. The input for sequencing was CD8+ T cells from peripheral blood mononuclear cells, taken before pregnancy. The receptors derive from a female donor with multiple sclerosis, enrolled in a pregnancy study. Each CDR3 is given with its conserved first and last residue. The order of the fields is clone size, V gene, J gene, D gene, CDR3 protein, CDR3 DNA. A D gene is named only where the DNA matches it firmly. Not every row has a clone size; where given, it reads once, few, many or a size class.

.,TRBV2,TRBJ2-7,.,CASSERYYEQYF,TGTGCCAGCAGTGAGCGGTACTACGAGCAGTACTTC
large,TRBV2,TRBJ2-7,.,CASSLPGVYEQYF,TGTGCCAGCAGCCTGCCGGGGGTTTACGAGCAGTACTTC
.,TRBV9,TRBJ2-7,.,CASSRGYEQYF,TGTGCCAGCAGTCGGGGGTACGAGCAGTACTTC
.,TRBV7-2,TRBJ2-3,TRBD2,CASSPLAGVGTDTQYF,TGTGCCAGCAGTCCACTAGCGGGAGTTGGCACAGATACGCAGTATTTT
.,TRBV28,TRBJ1-4,.,CASTLNEKLFF,TGTGCCAGCACCCTTAATGAAAAACTGTTTTTT
.,TRBV7-9,TRBJ2-7,TRBD1,CASSLEVQGVYEQYF,TGTGCCAGCAGCTTAGAGGTGCAGGGGGTCTACGAGCAGTACTTC
.,TRBV14,TRBJ2-1,TRBD2,CASSKGLAGGQDRNEQFF,TGTGCCAGCAGCAAAGGACTAGCGGGAGGTCAGGATCGGAATGAGCAGTTCTTC
.,TRBV7-9,TRBJ2-3,.,CASSSSDDTQYF,TGTGCCAGCAGCTCTAGCGACGATACGCAGTATTTT
.,TRBV12-2,TRBJ2-1,.,CASRLLPGLAGNEQFF,TGTGCAAGTCGCTTATTACCGGGACTAGCTGGAAATGAGCAGTTCTTC
.,TRBV4-3,TRBJ2-1,TRBD2,CASSQGGAGDTLDLGQFF,TGCGCCAGCAGCCAAGGGGGAGCGGGAGATACCCTAGATTTGGGGCAGTTCTTC
.,TRBV5-6,TRBJ2-7,.,CASSRSYEQYF,TGTGCCAGCAGCCGCAGCTACGAGCAGTACTTC
.,TRBV19,TRBJ1-5,.,CASSISRDQPQHF,TGTGCCAGTAGTATATCCCGGGATCAGCCCCAGCATTTT
.,TRBV7-9,TRBJ1-1,TRBD1,CASSFDRVAFF,TGTGCCAGCAGCTTCGACAGGGTGGCTTTCTTT
.,TRBV29-1,TRBJ1-4,TRBD1,CSAQGEKLFF,TGCAGCGCACAGGGGGAAAAACTGTTTTTT
.,TRBV28,TRBJ1-5,.,CASSGQPQHF,TGTGCCAGCAGCGGGCAGCCCCAGCATTTT
.,TRBV10-3,TRBJ2-3,.,CAISEPTRKGGDTQYF,TGTGCCATCAGTGAGCCAACTAGGAAGGGAGGAGATACGCAGTATTTT
.,TRBV7-7,TRBJ2-5,TRBD1,CASSPSGTGEETQYF,TGTGCTAGCAGCCCTTCCGGGACAGGAGAAGAGACCCAGTACTTC
.,TRBV5-1,TRBJ1-1,TRBD1,CASSSEGTGNTEAFF,TGCGCCAGCAGCTCCGAGGGGACAGGGAACACTGAAGCTTTCTTT
.,TRBV6-5,TRBJ2-1,TRBD2,CATLAGGLDNEQFF,TGTGCCACCTTAGCGGGAGGGTTGGACAATGAGCAGTTCTTC
once,TRBV9,TRBJ2-1,.,CASSVEGRGVNEQFF,TGTGCCAGCAGCGTAGAGGGAAGGGGTGTCAATGAGCAGTTCTTC
.,TRBV4-3,TRBJ2-7,.,CASSQDRGWEQYF,TGCGCCAGCAGCCAAGACCGGGGGTGGGAGCAGTACTTC
.,TRBV14,TRBJ1-2,.,CASSQVRGLRGYTF,TGTGCCAGCAGCCAAGTTCGTGGACTCCGGGGCTACACCTTC
.,TRBV7-9,TRBJ2-1,TRBD1,CASSSRDRVGLNNEQFF,TGTGCCAGCAGCTCCCGGGACAGGGTAGGCTTAAACAATGAGCAGTTCTTC